These 12 T cell receptor beta chains originate from one sample sequenced in a study of beta chain features in type 1 diabetes. Expressed TCRB transcripts got sequenced, as all isolated RNA was reverse transcribed. Using immunoSEQ multiplex PCR, the repertoire was profiled, and TCRdb retains in-frame clones only, with some absent. The sample has some 700,000 clones, under 15% seen once. Broader study findings: Shorter TCRB CDR3s, moderately but significantly so, were found in Type 1 diabetes patients in all four CD4+ subsets.

These receptors have no identified antigens. The sample was naive CD4+ T cells from blood. The source is a man in his late teens or twenties with type 1 diabetes.

This clone was counted between two and nine times. The chain links TRBV5-1 to TRBJ2-5, with 9 bases that match TRBD2. After removal of 4 bases from V and 2 bases from J, the junction contained 15 bases not matched to a gene. Germline-derived CDR1 and CDR2 are SGHRS and YFSETQ. The CDR3 spans 18 residues. The CDR3, as DNA: TGCGCCAGCAGCCTAGGGAGGTCTAGCGGGGATATACAAGAGACCCAGTACTTC. Amino acid sequence: CASSLGRSSGDIQETQYF.

J is TRBJ1-1 and V is TRBV15; D not certain. The germline V and J ends were trimmed by 0 bases and 6 bases, with 8 bases remaining between them. Looked up from germline, CDR1 is LNHNV and CDR2 is YYDKDF (reference sequence). This CDR3 contains 13 residues. CDR3 sequence reads: CATSREGRAEAFF. DNA of the CDR3: TGTGCCACCAGCAGAGAAGGGAGGGCTGAAGCTTTCTTT.

To note about this clone: This same CDR3 is encoded by further DNA sequences in the sample. This sequence joins TRBV30 and TRBJ2-3; D uncertain. Germline V gene sequence: CDR1 GTSNPN, CDR2 SVGIG (reference sequence). V shed 2 bases and J shed 5 bases, with 5 bases lying between them. The CDR3 is 11 residues long. The CDR3 sequence is CAWSSRDTQYF. Written as DNA, the CDR3 is TGTGCCTGGAGTTCGAGAGATACGCAGTATTTT.

This clone has a handful of counts. The V call is TRBV13, the J call TRBJ1-2; no clear D. Between the trimmed V and J ends, which lost 5 bases and 4 bases, there was a span of 20 bases. The CDR3 length is 16 residues. Germline assignment: CDR1 PRHDT and CDR2 FYEKMQ (reference sequence). The CDR3 nucleotides read TGTGCCAGCAGCGCAACGACCCCCCGGACGGGCTATGGCTACACCTTC. Protein: CASSATTPRTGYGYTF.

This clone was observed a handful of times. The same CDR3 arises from other DNA sequences in this sample as well. This chain uses TRBV29-1 with TRBJ2-7, with 11 bases fitting TRBD1. Per germline, CDR1 SQVTM and CDR2 ANQGSEA. The CDR3 runs to 12 residues. V shed 6 bases and J 5 bases; nucleotides not matched to a gene: 3. The CDR3 sequence: CSVGQGADEQYF. CDR3 sequence (DNA): TGCAGCGTAGGACAGGGGGCTGACGAGCAGTACTTC.

The rearrangement uses TRBV30 and TRBJ2-3, with a tentative D call TRBD2 (5 bases). Germline V lookup: CDR1 GTSNPN, CDR2 SVGIG (reference sequence). This CDR3 is 15 amino acids long. V gave up 0 bases and J gave up 0 bases, with 10 bases separating them. The CDR3 region is CAWSVSDFSTDTQYF. Here the CDR3 DNA reads TGTGCCTGGAGTGTATCGGACTTTAGCACAGATACGCAGTATTTT.

The chain recombines TRBV5-1 with TRBJ2-1; D gene unclear. From germline, CDR1 is SGHRS and CDR2 YFSETQ. Trimming took 7 bases from V and 0 from J, leaving 14 bases between them. The CDR3 consists of 15 residues. CDR3 in DNA: TGCGCCAGCTCCGGCGGCGGTAGCTCCTACAATGAGCAGTTCTTC. Translated: CASSGGGSSYNEQFF.

This clone was picked up a small number of times. The chain has TRBV19 and TRBJ2-7, with D perhaps TRBD1 (6 bases). This CDR3 is built from 13 residues. V gave up 4 bases and J gave up 3 bases, with 10 bases separating them. Germline CDR1 reads LNHDA; CDR2 reads SQIVND (reference sequence). The CDR3: CASSRAGDYEQYF. CDR3 DNA: TGTGCCAGTAGTAGAGCAGGGGACTACGAGCAGTACTTC.

This sequence joins TRBV5-1 and TRBJ1-1, with TRBD1 matching over 7 bases. Germline loops: CDR1 SGHRS, CDR2 YFSETQ. V trimming: 2 bases; J trimming: 4 bases; junction bases outside the gene matches: 17. The CDR3 is 18 residues long. CDR3 in amino acids: CASSFPTDRVKGVTEAFF. DNA of the CDR3: TGCGCCAGCAGCTTTCCTACCGACAGGGTTAAAGGAGTCACTGAAGCTTTCTTT.

The chain has TRBV5-1 and TRBJ2-2; D is undetermined. The CDR3 totals 16 residues. CDR1 and CDR2 from the germline V gene are SGHRS and YFSETQ. Trimming stripped 4 bases from V and 0 bases from J, with 13 bases between. The CDR3 region has the DNA TGCGCCAGCAGCCCCAACGCTGGAACGAACACCGGGGAGCTGTTTTTT. Protein product: CASSPNAGTNTGELFF.

The CDR3 here is CASRQGGNEKLFF. The CDR3 DNA reads TGTGCCAGTCGACAGGGAGGTAATGAAAAACTGTTTTTT. V and J are TRBV18 and TRBJ1-4; the match to TRBD1 covers 7 bases. V shed 9 bases, J shed 4 bases, and the junction held 5 bases outside the gene matches. The CDR3 loop spans 13 amino acids. Per germline, CDR1 KGHSH and CDR2 LQKENI.

There are a few counts of this clone. This chain links TRBV15 with TRBJ1-5, with a possible D match to TRBD1 (5 bases). The CDR3 extends over 18 amino acids. Germline lookup yields CDR1 LNHNV and CDR2 YYDKDF (reference sequence). V lost 1 base to trimming and J lost 3 bases, with 19 bases between them. CDR3 in amino acids: CATSRGGLRGAFNQPQHF. CDR3 DNA: TGTGCCACCAGCAGAGGAGGGTTGAGGGGCGCTTTCAATCAGCCCCAGCATTTT. Complete variable domain (other parts from reference TRBV15 and TRBJ1-5): DAMVIQNPRYQVTQFGKPVTLSCSQTLNHNVMYWYQQKSSQAPKLLFHYYDKDFNNEADTPDNFQSRRPNTSFCFLDIRSPGLGDTAMYLCATSRGGLRGAFNQPQHFGDGTRLSIL.